This entry concerns a single T cell receptor beta chain. Antigen specificity is unknown. Method: immunoSEQ multiplex PCR; TCRdb's copy keeps in-frame clones and lacks some. The data hold 100,000 or so clones, with 70% to 90% observed a single time. The source of the sample is a study of T cell responses to AZD1222 COVID-19 vaccine. Study-wide findings and caveats: CD4 TCRs covered the whole spike, strongest at regions 160-218 and 743-854. Close to half of all spike-specific TCRs reportedly target regions of the variants that are unmutated. Baseline seropositives among AZD1222 recipients totaled only five to seven.

J was trimmed by 7 bases and V by 1 base; bases with no gene match: 12. Per the germline V gene, CDR1 is SGHTA and CDR2 is FQGTGA. The CDR3 is 16 residues long. The rearrangement joins TRBV7-3 to TRBJ2-7; 8 nucleotides align to TRBD2. The clonotype comes from an adult in good health. Sequenced here: peripheral blood, sampled on day 0 of AZD1222 vaccination. The CDR3 loop reads CASSLNPAAGGEEQYF. CDR3 nucleotide sequence: TGTGCCAGCAGCTTAAACCCTGCCGCGGGAGGTGAGGAGCAGTACTTC.